The rows below give T cell receptor beta chains drawn from one sample of a study of blood T cell repertoires in COVID-19. The table came from immunoSEQ multiplex PCR; TCRdb's copy has only in-frame clones and leaves some out. The sample holds approximately 100,000 clones, roughly 80% seen once. The specimen sequenced was peripheral blood. The receptors come from a man in his sixties with acute or convalescent COVID-19. The CDR3 runs from the conserved cysteine through the conserved F or W. Each record gives: V gene, clone size, D gene, J gene, CDR3 protein, CDR3 DNA. The D gene is left open where the match is weak. Part of the rows lack a size; the others show once, few, many or a class for expanded clones.

V gene: TRBV28; clone size: NA; D gene: TRBD1; J gene: TRBJ1-2; CDR3 protein: CASSLTGGWNGYTF; CDR3 DNA: TGTGCCAGCAGTTTAACAGGGGGCTGGAATGGCTACACCTTC
V gene: TRBV5-4; clone size: NA; D gene: TRBD1; J gene: TRBJ2-7; CDR3 protein: CASSLGGQVGEQYF; CDR3 DNA: TGTGCCAGCAGCTTGGGGGGACAGGTGGGAGAGCAGTACTTC
V gene: TRBV11-3; clone size: NA; D gene: NA; J gene: TRBJ1-6; CDR3 protein: CASSKTGLGSPLHF; CDR3 DNA: TGTGCCAGCAGCAAAACAGGGCTCGGTTCACCCCTCCACTTT
V gene: TRBV3-1/TRBV3-2; clone size: NA; D gene: TRBD2; J gene: TRBJ2-7; CDR3 protein: CASSPDRASGRTYEQYF; CDR3 DNA: TGTGCCAGCAGCCCTGACAGGGCTAGCGGGAGAACCTACGAGCAGTACTTC
V gene: TRBV27; clone size: NA; D gene: NA; J gene: TRBJ2-5; CDR3 protein: CASSLPGAGTQYF; CDR3 DNA: TGTGCCAGCAGTTTGCCGGGAGCTGGGACCCAGTACTTC
V gene: TRBV5-5; clone size: NA; D gene: TRBD1; J gene: TRBJ2-2; CDR3 protein: CASGGQVIGELFF; CDR3 DNA: TGTGCCAGCGGGGGACAGGTGATCGGGGAGCTGTTTTTT
V gene: TRBV6-5; clone size: NA; D gene: NA; J gene: TRBJ2-2; CDR3 protein: CASSRSGTANGELFF; CDR3 DNA: TGTGCCAGCAGCCGCTCCGGGACTGCTAACGGGGAGCTGTTTTTT
V gene: TRBV5-1; clone size: NA; D gene: TRBD2; J gene: TRBJ2-1; CDR3 protein: CASSRISGSSYNEQFF; CDR3 DNA: TGCGCCAGCAGCCGAATTAGCGGGAGCTCCTACAATGAGCAGTTCTTC
V gene: TRBV5-1; clone size: NA; D gene: TRBD2; J gene: TRBJ2-1; CDR3 protein: CASSPIASGGFNEQFF; CDR3 DNA: TGCGCCAGCAGCCCTATAGCTAGCGGGGGCTTCAATGAGCAGTTCTTC
V gene: TRBV10-3; clone size: once; D gene: NA; J gene: TRBJ2-5; CDR3 protein: CATGAGEETQYF; CDR3 DNA: TGTGCCACAGGGGCGGGGGAAGAGACCCAGTACTTC
V gene: TRBV25-1; clone size: few; D gene: TRBD2; J gene: TRBJ2-1; CDR3 protein: CASSVSGRAIEQFF; CDR3 DNA: TGTGCCAGCAGTGTTAGCGGGAGGGCCATTGAGCAGTTCTTC
V gene: TRBV27; clone size: NA; D gene: NA; J gene: TRBJ1-5; CDR3 protein: CASSQSRGIQPQHF; CDR3 DNA: TGTGCCAGCAGTCAAAGCCGAGGGATTCAGCCCCAGCATTTT
V gene: TRBV6-5; clone size: NA; D gene: NA; J gene: TRBJ1-3; CDR3 protein: CASRARGGGNTIYF; CDR3 DNA: TGTGCCAGCAGGGCTCGGGGAGGAGGAAACACCATATATTTT
V gene: TRBV28; clone size: NA; D gene: NA; J gene: TRBJ2-7; CDR3 protein: CASSPGPGSSYEQYF; CDR3 DNA: TGTGCCAGCAGTCCCGGCCCGGGGAGCTCCTACGAGCAGTACTTC
V gene: TRBV9; clone size: NA; D gene: TRBD2; J gene: TRBJ2-3; CDR3 protein: CASSETLRLAGGRDTQYF; CDR3 DNA: TGTGCCAGCAGCGAAACCTTAAGGCTAGCGGGAGGAAGAGATACGCAGTATTTT
V gene: TRBV6-5; clone size: NA; D gene: NA; J gene: TRBJ1-5; CDR3 protein: CASSYSSSNQPQHF; CDR3 DNA: TGTGCCAGCAGTTATAGCAGTAGCAATCAGCCCCAGCATTTT
V gene: TRBV19; clone size: NA; D gene: NA; J gene: TRBJ1-2; CDR3 protein: CASSAGGYRLANYGYTF; CDR3 DNA: TGTGCCAGTAGCGCAGGCGGATACCGACTAGCTAACTATGGCTACACCTTC